These 32 T cell receptor beta chains came from one sample sequenced in a study of blood T cells in healthy people across ages. Together with a sample-barcoded 5' primer, a J-beta primer mix was included in a second PCR lasting about 6 to 12 cycles. TCRdb fed the 5' RACE reads into MiXCR, producing one record per CDR3 protein. Among 980,000 or so distinct CDR3 sequences listed, 48% were seen once. The sequenced sample consisted of blood. Receptor source: a man aged 25 to 45 in good health.

This chain uses TRBV7-2 with TRBJ2-5; 7 nucleotides align to TRBD2. The end of the DNA fits TRBJ2-7 better, so the J call may be wrong. Germline loops: CDR1 SGHTA, CDR2 FQGNSA. The CDR3 loop spans 16 amino acids. CDR3 amino acids: CTSSLESVSGGYEQYF. CDR3 sequence (DNA): TGTACCAGCAGCTTAGAAAGCGTCTCGGGGGGCTACGAGCAGTACTTC.

The chain recombines TRBV5-1 with TRBJ1-2; D remains ambiguous. CDR1 is SGHRS, CDR2 YFSETQ, per germline. The CDR3 spans 14 residues. Trimming pared 7 bases from V and 0 bases from J, leaving 13 bases between. CDR3 DNA: TGCGCCAGCTCAGCTGATAGGACTAACTATGGCTACACCTTC. Translating gives CASSADRTNYGYTF. Using reference TRBV5-1 and TRBJ1-2 for the parts outside the CDR3, the full variable domain is KAGVTQTPRYLIKTRGQQVTLSCSPISGHRSVSWYQQTPGQGLQFLFEYFSETQRNKGNFPGRFSGRQFSNSRSEMNVSTLELGDSALYLCASSADRTNYGYTFGSGTRLTVV.

This chain uses TRBV4-1 with TRBJ2-3; 8 positions agree with TRBD1. Germline lookup yields CDR1 MGHRA and CDR2 YSYEKL. V shed 2 bases and J 3 bases; nucleotides not matched to a gene: 4. The CDR3 runs 15 residues. CDR3 loop: CASSQFGQGTDTQYF. In nucleotides, the CDR3 is TGCGCCAGCAGCCAATTCGGACAGGGAACAGATACGCAGTATTTT.

This clonotype was seen at least ten times. This chain links TRBV12-3 or TRBV12-4 with TRBJ2-7; D is possibly TRBD2 (6 bases). V lost 2 bases and J lost 0, with 11 bases in between. The CDR3 totals 15 residues. This CDR3 reads CASSLFAGSSYEQYF. The CDR3 bases are TGTGCCAGCAGTTTATTCGCGGGGAGCTCCTACGAGCAGTACTTC.

The count of this clonotype is one. The chain couples TRBV3-1 to TRBJ2-1, with TRBD2 matching over 9 bases. V was clipped by 4 bases and J by 4 bases; unmatched bases: 11. Germline V gene sequence: CDR1 LGHDT, CDR2 YNNKEL (reference sequence). CDR3 size: 17 residues. The DNA for the CDR3 is TGTGCCAGCAGCCGAGGGGCCAGCGGGGGGCAGTACAATGAGCAGTTCTTC. Its protein product is CASSRGASGGQYNEQFF.

Notes on this clonotype: Germline is not matched at one junction end, which may reflect a read error. The rearrangement joins TRBV9 to TRBJ2-4; the D gene is possibly TRBD1 (6 bases). The better agreement between TRBJ2-7 and the DNA end casts doubt on the J call. This CDR3 region has 15 residues. The germline CDR1 and CDR2 sequences are SGDLS and YYNGEE. The CDR3 coding sequence is TGTGCCAGCGGCGTAGCCGGACAGCGATCCGGCGAGCAGTACTTC. As protein: CASGVAGQRSGEQYF.

The J gene is TRBJ2-5, the V gene TRBV3-1; the match to TRBD1 covers 7 bases. CDR3 length equals 13 residues. The junction had 9 bases not matched to a gene; V was cut back by 1 base and J by 13 bases. Germline V gene data show CDR1 as LGHDT and CDR2 as YNNKEL (reference sequence). The CDR3 region is CASSQAHRDSAYF. The DNA for the CDR3 is TGTGCCAGCAGCCAAGCACACCGGGACAGTGCGTACTTC.

This clonotype was observed a handful of times. This sequence joins TRBV5-1 and TRBJ2-3; TRBD2 matches at 9 bases. J lost 8 bases, V lost 4 bases, and 11 bases had no gene match. Germline CDR1 and CDR2: SGHRS and YFSETQ. The CDR3 is made up of 15 amino acids. Here the CDR3 DNA reads TGCGCCAGCAGCACCTCGGCGGGGGGGCTAGTTACGCAGTATTTT. Translating gives CASSTSAGGLVTQYF.

The genes are TRBV5-6 and TRBJ2-5; no definite D call. Trimming removed 1 base from V and 3 bases from J, with 7 bases in between. Per germline, CDR1 SGHDT and CDR2 YYEEEE. This CDR3 has 13 amino acids. CDR3 bases: TGTGCCAGCAGCTTGTTCCGGAAAGAGACCCAGTACTTC. It specifies CASSLFRKETQYF.

The chain is built from TRBV6-5 and TRBJ2-5; possible D gene TRBD2, 6 bases. Germline loops: CDR1 MNHEY, CDR2 SVGAGI. Deletions cut 4 bases from V and 11 bases from J, with 17 bases between. The CDR3 length is 13 residues. CDR3 bases: TGTGCCAGCAGTTCCCCGGGGGTGTCTAAGCAGTACTTC. Translated, it gives CASSSPGVSKQYF.

The chain employs TRBV10-3 and TRBJ2-7; D is undetermined. Germline lookup yields CDR1 ENHRY and CDR2 SYGVKD. V lost 0 bases and J lost 3, with 9 bases in between. The CDR3 spans 14 residues. The CDR3 protein is CAISESGQNYEQYF. The CDR3 bases are TGTGCCATCAGTGAGTCTGGGCAGAACTACGAGCAGTACTTC.

The J gene is TRBJ2-5, the V gene TRBV29-1; the match to TRBD1 covers 10 bases. The last part of the DNA fits TRBJ2-7 better; the J call may be wrong. There are 12 residues in the CDR3. The germline gives CDR1 SQVTM, CDR2 ANQGSEA. CDR3 in DNA: TGCAGCGCAGAGACAGGGGGCCGCGAGCAGTACTTC. Its protein product is CSAETGGREQYF.

The chain uses TRBV6-1 and TRBJ2-7; D possibly matches TRBD1 or TRBD2 (6 bases each). Deletions cut 2 bases from V and 6 bases from J, with 8 bases between. The germline V gene has CDR1 MNHNS and CDR2 SASEGT. This CDR3 region has 12 residues. The DNA of the CDR3 is TGTGCCAGCAGTGAACGGGGGCGCGAGCAGTACTTC. As protein: CASSERGREQYF.

V is TRBV29-1 and J is TRBJ2-7; D may match TRBD1 or TRBD2 (6 bases each). V was cut by 5 bases and J by 4 bases, with 15 bases left in between. The CDR3 is 13 residues long. Looked up from germline, CDR1 is SQVTM and CDR2 is ANQGSEA. CDR3 residues: CSVTSGDFYEQYF. Here the CDR3 DNA reads TGCAGCGTTACCTCAGGGGACTTTTACGAGCAGTACTTC.

This sequence joins TRBV7-9 and TRBJ1-1; D gene unclear. Germline V gene data show CDR1 as SEHNR and CDR2 as FQNEAQ (reference sequence). V was clipped by 3 bases and J by 6 bases, with 8 bases between them. The CDR3 covers 12 residues. The CDR3 is CASSFTVAEAFF. The CDR3 nucleotides are TGTGCCAGCAGCTTTACGGTAGCTGAAGCTTTCTTT. The full variable domain, with the rest looked up from reference TRBV7-9 and TRBJ1-1, is DTGVSQNPRHKITKRGQNVTFRCDPISEHNRLYWYRQTLGQGPEFLTYFQNEAQLEKSRLLSDRFSAERPKGSFSTLEIQRTEQGDSAMYLCASSFTVAEAFFGQGTRLTVV.

The chain uses TRBV27 and TRBJ2-7; 7 nucleotides match TRBD2. The CDR3 is 17 amino acids. V shed 2 bases, J shed 2 bases, and the junction held 12 bases outside the gene matches. The germline V gene has CDR1 MNHEY and CDR2 SMNVEV (reference sequence). CDR3 sequence: CASSLTGGERSPYEQYF. In DNA, the CDR3 is TGTGCCAGCAGTTTAACGGGAGGCGAACGTTCCCCCTACGAGCAGTACTTC.

This rearrangement joins TRBV29-1 to TRBJ2-2, with D possibly matching TRBD2 (6 bases). The CDR3 totals 13 residues. Trimming stripped 7 bases from V and 3 bases from J, with 12 bases between. Germline CDR1 is SQVTM and CDR2 is ANQGSEA. As DNA, the CDR3 is TGCAGCGGGGGGAGGTATGACACCGGGGAGCTGTTTTTT. Its translation: CSGGRYDTGELFF.

The chain recombines TRBV12-3 or TRBV12-4 with TRBJ2-7, with 9 bases identical to TRBD1. V lost 3 bases, J lost 7 bases, and 7 bases stayed unmatched. The CDR3 sequence is 14 residues long. The CDR3 here is CASSFRTGVEEQYF. The CDR3 DNA is TGTGCCAGCAGTTTCCGGACAGGGGTGGAAGAGCAGTACTTC.

The count of this clonotype is one. CDR3 in DNA: TGTGCCAGCAGCTTAGGGGCTAGTTTCCTTGAGCAGTACTTC. This codes for CASSLGASFLEQYF. The chain recombines TRBV7-9 with TRBJ2-7; D is unclear. V was cut by 1 base and J by 7 bases, with 14 bases left in between. Germline V CDR1 and CDR2: SEHNR, FQNEAQ (reference sequence). This CDR3 has 14 amino acids.

In this sample, this clonotype turned up a few times. This sequence joins TRBV20-1 and TRBJ2-1; D remains ambiguous. Germline V gene sequence: CDR1 DFQATT, CDR2 SNEGSKA (reference sequence). V was cut by 3 bases and J by 6 bases, with 12 bases left in between. This CDR3 is 13 amino acids long. CDR3: CSASSGSVNEQFF. The CDR3 nucleotides read TGCAGTGCTAGCAGTGGGTCGGTCAATGAGCAGTTCTTC.

In its sample, this clonotype was seen once. A read error may be the cause here, since a much bigger clone is one base away. The chain couples TRBV29-1 to TRBJ2-7; 8 bases line up with TRBD2. Germline CDR1 is SQVTM and CDR2 is ANQGSEA. The CDR3 has 14 amino acids. Here the CDR3 DNA reads TGCGGCGTTGATATCTCGGGAGGGAAAAGGGAGCAGTACTTC. Protein sequence: CGVDISGGKREQYF.

This clonotype was seen a few times. This sequence joins TRBV5-1 and TRBJ2-1; possible D gene TRBD1, 5 bases. Trimming stripped 0 bases from V and 10 bases from J, with 23 bases between. This CDR3 is built from 17 residues. The germline V gene encodes CDR1 SGHRS and CDR2 YFSETQ. The CDR3 loop is CASSLAVIRARPLEQFF. Written as DNA, the CDR3 is TGCGCCAGCAGCTTGGCCGTGATCAGGGCCCGTCCCTTAGAGCAGTTCTTC.

The chain uses TRBV20-1 and TRBJ2-3, with D possibly TRBD1 on 5 matching bases. Germline loops: CDR1 DFQATT, CDR2 SNEGSKA (reference sequence). This CDR3 region has 14 residues. Trimming removed 6 bases from V and 0 bases from J, with 13 bases in between. The CDR3 coding sequence is TGCAGTGCCAGGGCAGTGATAAGCACAGATACGCAGTATTTT. It codes for CSARAVISTDTQYF.

The chain has TRBV2 and TRBJ2-3, with 7 bases matching TRBD2. Germline V lookup: CDR1 SNHLY, CDR2 FYNNEI. The V and J ends lost 8 bases and 0 bases, in that order; junction bases with no gene match: 14. CDR3 length: 17 residues. CDR3 nucleotide sequence: TGTGCCAGCCACCTTTTTGTCTCGGGGGGTAGCACAGATACGCAGTATTTT. This codes for CASHLFVSGGSTDTQYF.

This sequence joins TRBV3-1 and TRBJ2-1; TRBD2 matches 11 bases. Germline V gene data show CDR1 as LGHDT and CDR2 as YNNKEL (reference sequence). The CDR3 loop spans 16 amino acids. V lost 4 bases and J lost 5; bases outside the gene matches: 7. DNA of the CDR3: TGTGCCAGCAGCCGCGCTAGCGGGGGGAAAAACAATGAGCAGTTCTTC. It yields the protein CASSRASGGKNNEQFF.

This clonotype has only one observation. The V gene is TRBV12-3 or TRBV12-4, the J gene TRBJ2-7; no definite D call. V was shortened by 7 bases and J by 4 bases, with 17 bases between the two germline ends. The CDR3 is 14 amino acids. In DNA, the CDR3 is TGTGCCAGCACCCTAGACCCCGACTCGTACGAGCAGTACTTC. Translated, it gives CASTLDPDSYEQYF.

The sample holds a few counts of this clonotype. The chain links TRBV6-1 to TRBJ2-1; D possibly corresponds to TRBD2 (5 bases). The CDR3 is 16 amino acids. V lost 0 bases and J 0 bases, leaving 9 bases between the germline ends. Germline V gene sequence: CDR1 MNHNS, CDR2 SASEGT. In nucleotides, the CDR3 is TGTGCCAGCAGTGAAGCCCCGGGGTTCTCCTACAATGAGCAGTTCTTC. This codes for CASSEAPGFSYNEQFF.

This clonotype was recorded a few times. V and J are TRBV12-3 or TRBV12-4 and TRBJ1-2, with 9 bases matching TRBD1. The CDR3 totals 13 residues. V dropped 7 bases and J dropped 4; count of bases not matched to a gene: 4. This CDR3 is CASTTGGGYGYTF. As DNA, the CDR3 is TGTGCCAGCACTACAGGGGGCGGCTATGGCTACACCTTC.

The chain recombines TRBV2 with TRBJ1-4, with D hard to call. CDR3 length equals 13 residues. V lost 7 bases to trimming and J lost 9 bases, with 15 bases between them. Germline V gives CDR1 SNHLY, CDR2 FYNNEI. Here the CDR3 reads CASTSMPGKKLFF. The CDR3 DNA follows: TGTGCCAGCACGTCGATGCCCGGGAAAAAACTGTTTTTT. The full variable domain, completed using reference TRBV2 and TRBJ1-4, is EPEVTQTPSHQVTQMGQEVILRCVPISNHLYFYWYRQILGQKVEFLVSFYNNEISEKSEIFDDQFSVERPDGSNFTLKIRSTKLEDSAMYFCASTSMPGKKLFFGSGTQLSVL.

This chain joins TRBV3-1 and TRBJ2-7, with a possible D match to TRBD2 (5 bases). The CDR3 is made up of 14 amino acids. CDR1 is LGHDT and CDR2 is YNNKEL in the germline V gene (reference sequence). Trimming cost V 1 base and J 6 bases, with 13 bases left between them. CDR3 bases: TGTGCCAGCAGCCAAGCGACTATTCTAAGCGAGCAGTACTTC. This gives the protein CASSQATILSEQYF.

This clonotype showed up just a few times. The chain recombines TRBV28 with TRBJ2-3, with TRBD2 matching over 8 bases. The CDR3 consists of 16 residues. Looked up from germline, CDR1 is MDHEN and CDR2 is SYDVKM. The J segment lost 4 bases and the V segment lost 2 bases, leaving 8 bases of the junction unmatched. The CDR3 loop reads CASSLGLGGVPDTQYF. CDR3 coding DNA: TGTGCCAGCAGTTTAGGCCTCGGGGGGGTGCCAGATACGCAGTATTTT.

The rearrangement uses TRBV7-2 and TRBJ2-1; TRBD1 is a possible D gene (6 bases). Per the germline V gene, CDR1 is SGHTA and CDR2 is FQGNSA. V was cut by 5 bases and J by 3 bases, with 14 bases left in between. This CDR3 is built from 15 residues. The DNA for the CDR3 is TGTGCCAGCAGCCCCGAGTGGGGGCGCTACAATGAGCAGTTCTTC. It is translated as CASSPEWGRYNEQFF.